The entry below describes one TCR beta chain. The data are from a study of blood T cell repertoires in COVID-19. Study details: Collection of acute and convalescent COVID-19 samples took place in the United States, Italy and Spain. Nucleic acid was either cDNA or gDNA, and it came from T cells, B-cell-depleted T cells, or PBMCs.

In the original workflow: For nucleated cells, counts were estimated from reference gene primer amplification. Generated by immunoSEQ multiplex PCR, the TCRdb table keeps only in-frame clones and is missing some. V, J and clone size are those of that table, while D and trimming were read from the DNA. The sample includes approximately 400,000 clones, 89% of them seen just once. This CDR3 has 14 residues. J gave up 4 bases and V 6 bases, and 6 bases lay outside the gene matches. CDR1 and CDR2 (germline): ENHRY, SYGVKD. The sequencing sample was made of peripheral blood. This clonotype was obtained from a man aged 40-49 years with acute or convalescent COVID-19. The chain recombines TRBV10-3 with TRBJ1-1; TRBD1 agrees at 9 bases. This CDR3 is CAIRTGGSGTEAFF. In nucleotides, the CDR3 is TGTGCCATCAGAACAGGGGGCTCGGGCACTGAAGCTTTCTTT.